Shown below are 18 T cell receptor beta chains from a single sample sequenced in a study of T cells in Graves' hyperthyroidism and ophthalmopathy. Regions amplified from RNA transcripts were the TCR beta CDR3 regions. A first-round RT-PCR of the TCR CDR3 used the HTBI primer set. TCRdb independently ran MiXCR on the multiplex PCR reads; one entry per CDR3 protein. The sample yields approximately 530,000 distinct CDR3 sequences, 15% to 20% seen once. Material: blood. These receptors all come from a man aged 35 to 55 with Graves' ophthalmopathy.

The table lists this clonotype with a few counts. CDR3 protein: CASSEAGDYEQFF. DNA for the CDR3: TGCGCCAGCAGTGAGGCAGGGGATTATGAGCAGTTCTTC. The chain has TRBV10-2 and TRBJ2-1; tentative D call: TRBD1 (6 bases). The germline V gene encodes CDR1 WSHSY and CDR2 SAAADI. The CDR3 runs 13 residues. V was cut by 2 bases and J by 8 bases, with 10 bases left in between.

This clonotype has a handful of counts. The rearrangement joins TRBV27 to TRBJ2-3; unclear D gene. The V gene's germline CDR1 is MNHEY and CDR2 SMNVEV (reference sequence). This CDR3 has 14 amino acids. V was clipped by 5 bases and J by 6 bases, with 15 bases between them. The CDR3 nucleotides are TGTGCCAGCAGTCCCCAGTCCCGACCGGATACGCAGTATTTT. Its translation is CASSPQSRPDTQYF.

This clonotype was counted between two and nine times. J is TRBJ2-7 and V is TRBV4-2, with 12 bases fitting TRBD2. CDR1 is LGHNA and CDR2 is YNFKEQ in the germline V gene. V shed 5 bases and J 2 bases; nucleotides not matched to a gene: 13. This CDR3 region has 18 residues. CDR3 sequence (DNA): TGTGCCAGCAGCAAGGCCCAGCCCCTAGCGGGGGGGACCTACGAGCAGTACTTC. It yields the protein CASSKAQPLAGGTYEQYF.

In its sample, this clonotype was seen a few times. V gene TRBV20-1 combines with J gene TRBJ2-5; D is tentatively TRBD1 or TRBD2 (6 bases each). Germline V gene sequence: CDR1 DFQATT, CDR2 SNEGSKA (reference sequence). Trimming removed 0 bases at V and 2 bases at J, with 16 bases between. CDR3 length equals 16 residues. In DNA, the CDR3 is TGCAGTGCTAGAGATGTTCGGGGGCTGGGGCAAGAGACCCAGTACTTC. Translation gives CSARDVRGLGQETQYF.

As DNA, the CDR3 is TGCGCCAGCAGCTCCCGGGACGATCGTCGGGATACGCAGTATTTT. Encoded protein: CASSSRDDRRDTQYF. The chain has TRBV5-1 and TRBJ2-3; D might be TRBD1 or TRBD2, each matching 5 bases. CDR3 length: 15 amino acids. V was shortened by 3 bases and J by 6 bases, with 17 bases between the two germline ends. Germline assignment: CDR1 SGHRS and CDR2 YFSETQ.

This clonotype occurred many times. The V gene is TRBV5-1, the J gene TRBJ2-7, with D possibly matching TRBD1 (6 bases). The V gene lost 5 bases and the J gene lost 5 bases, with 11 bases spanning the gap. The CDR3 totals 12 residues. Germline V lookup: CDR1 SGHRS, CDR2 YFSETQ. The CDR3 here is CASRGRGDEQYF. As DNA, the CDR3 is TGCGCCAGCAGAGGCAGGGGTGACGAGCAGTACTTC. The whole variable domain, filled in from reference TRBV5-1 and TRBJ2-7, reads KAGVTQTPRYLIKTRGQQVTLSCSPISGHRSVSWYQQTPGQGLQFLFEYFSETQRNKGNFPGRFSGRQFSNSRSEMNVSTLELGDSALYLCASRGRGDEQYFGPGTRLTVT.

This clonotype was seen only a few times. V usage is TRBV4-2 and J usage is TRBJ2-3; 10 nucleotides line up with TRBD2. The germline gives CDR1 LGHNA, CDR2 YNFKEQ. The CDR3 sequence is 12 residues long. J gave up 11 bases and V 4 bases, and 3 bases lay outside the gene matches. This CDR3 is CASSPSSGGQYF. Here the CDR3 DNA reads TGTGCCAGCAGCCCCTCTAGCGGGGGGCAGTATTTT.

J is TRBJ2-2 and V is TRBV6-1; D is possibly TRBD2 (7 bases). The germline V gene encodes CDR1 MNHNS and CDR2 SASEGT. CDR3 length: 16 amino acids. V dropped 2 bases and J dropped 7 bases, with 17 bases sitting between them. DNA of the CDR3: TGTGCCAGCAGTGAATTGGTGGGGGGGCGTGTCGGGGAGCTGTTTTTT. It specifies CASSELVGGRVGELFF.

V usage is TRBV2 and J usage is TRBJ2-2; tentatively, D is TRBD1 (6 bases). The germline gives CDR1 SNHLY, CDR2 FYNNEI. There are 14 residues in the CDR3. V shed 10 bases and J shed 5 bases, with 17 bases lying between them. CDR3 sequence: CATTGQPGTGELFF. In nucleotides, the CDR3 is TGTGCCACGACTGGACAGCCTGGTACCGGGGAGCTGTTTTTT.

The chain combines TRBV7-9 with TRBJ2-7, with D uncertain. V dropped 6 bases and J dropped 6 bases, with 9 bases sitting between them. Germline V lookup: CDR1 SEHNR, CDR2 FQNEAQ (reference sequence). The CDR3 has 11 residues. Here the CDR3 reads CASSPFPEQYF. CDR3 bases: TGTGCCAGCAGTCCCTTCCCCGAGCAGTACTTC.

Of note for this clonotype: This may be a read error: a much more frequent sequence differs by one nucleotide. The chain combines TRBV7-2 with TRBJ1-2, with TRBD1 matching over 12 bases. V gave up 5 bases and J gave up 10 bases; unmatched junction bases: 14. The CDR3 runs 16 residues. Germline V gene lookup returns CDR1 SGHTA and CDR2 FQGNSA. This CDR3 is CASSLGTGGVGWDYTF. The DNA for the CDR3 is TGTGCCAGCAGCCTCGGGACAGGGGGCGTAGGTTGGGACTACACCTTC.

The chain couples TRBV9 to TRBJ1-2; the match to TRBD1 covers 8 bases. This CDR3 is 14 amino acids long. Germline values: CDR1 SGDLS, CDR2 YYNGEE. J was trimmed by 14 bases and V by 3 bases; bases with no gene match: 15. The CDR3 region is CASSEGGAGGFPTF. CDR3 coding DNA: TGTGCCAGCAGCGAGGGGGGGGCAGGGGGCTTTCCAACCTTC.

The chain has TRBV27 and TRBJ2-1; possibly TRBD2 for D (7 bases). This CDR3 is 15 amino acids long. From germline, CDR1 is MNHEY and CDR2 SMNVEV (reference sequence). V was shortened by 2 bases and J by 6 bases, with 14 bases between the two germline ends. The CDR3 nucleotides read TGTGCCAGCAGTTTAGAGAGGGGGGGTTTCAATGAGCAGTTCTTC. Translation gives CASSLERGGFNEQFF.

This clonotype was seen many times. The chain carries TRBV7-9 and TRBJ2-3; tentatively, D is TRBD1 (6 bases). Trimming took 5 bases from V and 2 from J, leaving 11 bases between them. This CDR3 contains 14 residues. Germline CDR1 and CDR2: SEHNR and FQNEAQ (reference sequence). The CDR3 DNA follows: TGTGCCAGCAGCCTAGGGACACTCACAGATACGCAGTATTTT. Translated, it gives CASSLGTLTDTQYF.

This clonotype has at least ten counts. The chain links TRBV7-8 to TRBJ2-7; TRBD2 is a possible D gene (6 bases). Between the trimmed V and J ends, which lost 5 bases and 3 bases, there was a span of 20 bases. Per germline, CDR1 SGHVS and CDR2 FQNEAQ. The CDR3 consists of 16 residues. CDR3 loop: CASSLSRGSGVYEQYF. The DNA for the CDR3 is TGTGCCAGCAGCCTTTCCCGGGGTAGCGGAGTCTACGAGCAGTACTTC.

The CDR3 coding sequence is TGTGCCAGCTCACCACCGACGGCGGCTGGAAACACCATATATTTT. Its translation: CASSPPTAAGNTIYF. The gene calls are TRBV18 and TRBJ1-3; D not resolved. The CDR3 loop spans 15 amino acids. The V and J ends lost 0 bases and 2 bases respectively, with 8 bases between them. Germline CDR1 and CDR2: KGHSH and LQKENI.

The chain combines TRBV5-6 with TRBJ1-2; D is uncertain. Trimming took off 0 bases at V and 4 bases at J, with 10 bases between the two ends. CDR1 is SGHDT, CDR2 YYEEEE, per germline. The CDR3 totals 14 residues. The CDR3 region has the DNA TGTGCCAGCAGCTTGGTTGGCAGCCGCTATGGCTACACCTTC. It specifies CASSLVGSRYGYTF.

This clonotype was found a few times. This sequence joins TRBV12-3 or TRBV12-4 and TRBJ1-2; the D gene is possibly TRBD1 (6 bases). Trimming took off 6 bases at V and 7 bases at J, with 18 bases between the two ends. This CDR3 has 14 amino acids. The CDR3 DNA reads as TGTGCCAGCAGCCCAAGCCACCGGGGGGCTGGCTACACCTTC. It codes for CASSPSHRGAGYTF.